This T cell receptor (beta chain) was recorded in a study of T cell changes during pregnancy in multiple sclerosis. Germline CDR1 and CDR2: SGHNT and YYREEE (reference sequence). The CDR3 has 15 residues. The germline V and J ends were trimmed by 0 bases and 3 bases, with 12 bases remaining between them. Sequencing was performed with immunoSEQ multiplex PCR; in TCRdb, only in-frame clones are kept and a portion is missing. The sample has tens of thousands of clones; just over 85% are singletons. The material was CD8+ T cells from peripheral blood mononuclear cells, obtained in the first trimester of pregnancy. This receptor was taken from a female donor in good health, enrolled as a control in a pregnancy study. The genes are TRBV5-4 and TRBJ1-2, with D possibly TRBD1 on 6 matching bases. The CDR3 nucleotides are TGTGCCAGCAGCTTGGGCGGGGGGGCCGACTATGGCTACACCTTC. Protein product: CASSLGGGADYGYTF.